This T cell receptor beta chain was documented in a study of blood T cell repertoires in COVID-19. This clone has a single count. Repertoires were generated with immunoSEQ multiplex PCR, while TCRdb's copy carries only in-frame clones and drops some. The sample has about 49,000 clones; about four fifths are singletons. The sequencing sample was made of peripheral blood. The sequence derives from a woman of 80 years or more with COVID-19, enrolled during active disease.

The CDR3 protein is CASSLAYEGSGNTIYF. The CDR3 nucleotides read TGTGCCAGCTCACTTGCGTACGAGGGATCTGGAAACACCATATATTTT. This sequence joins TRBV18 and TRBJ1-3, with D unresolved. CDR3 length equals 16 residues. Germline-derived CDR1 and CDR2 are KGHSH and LQKENI. Trimming stripped 4 bases from V and 1 base from J, with 14 bases between.